This T cell receptor (beta chain) was captured by sequencing in a study of T cell responses to AZD1222 COVID-19 vaccine. On this clone: The antigen remains unidentified.

The data were produced by immunoSEQ multiplex PCR, yet TCRdb's version contains in-frame clones alone and is incomplete. The sample comprises some 130,000 clones, roughly 85% of which are singletons, and 6.5% to 8.5% rests with the top ten. Study-level results: The sample set comprised mostly white British donors with more females, and clonal diversity was possibly underestimated. Seropositive status at baseline applied to only six AZD1222 recipients.

This CDR3 comprises 16 residues. CDR1 and CDR2 from the germline V gene are SGDLS and YYNGEE. Unmatched junction bases numbered 7, after V lost 4 bases and J lost 4 bases. The origin of this receptor is an adult who received the MenACWY meningococcal vaccine as a control. Here the sequenced sample was peripheral blood, taken 28 days after the second dose of the MenACWY control vaccine. The rearrangement uses TRBV9 and TRBJ2-1, with 11 bases aligning to TRBD2. CDR3 sequence (DNA): TGTGCCAGCAGCACCCTCCGACTAGCGGGGTACAATGAGCAGTTCTTC. Translation: CASSTLRLAGYNEQFF.